Below, 27 T cell receptor beta chains from the same sample are listed, as sequenced in a study of T cell responses to AZD1222 COVID-19 vaccine (dated by TCRdb to about 2021). The sample's time point label, in plain terms: baseline before first vaccination. The library came from the immunoSEQ multiplex PCR assay. TCRdb obtained this table from immuneACCESS and retained in-frame rearrangements with V and J assigned. These tables miss some clones; where compared with another copy, unresolved V genes account for less than half of the shortfall, and the remainder is unexplained. The sample records some 110,000 clones, around 94% of which are singletons. The ten largest clones take up about 3% of the sample. Sequenced here: peripheral blood, sampled on day 0 of AZD1222 vaccination. The receptors come from an adult in good health.

This chain connects TRBV6-5 to TRBJ1-3; D gene uncertain. The V end lost 0 bases, the J end lost 1 base, and 10 bases lay between the germline ends. The germline CDR1 and CDR2 sequences are MNHEY and SVGAGI. The CDR3 loop spans 16 amino acids. This chain's CDR3 is CASSYSKWDSGNTIYF. The CDR3 DNA follows: TGTGCCAGCAGTTACTCGAAATGGGATTCTGGAAACACCATATATTTT.

The chain couples TRBV25-1 to TRBJ1-2; TRBD1 might be the D (5 bases). Germline CDR1 is MGHDK and CDR2 is SYGVNS. Trimming took off 6 bases at V and 4 bases at J, with 12 bases between the two ends. The CDR3 sequence is 13 residues long. CDR3 nucleotides: TGTGCCAGCAGCCAAGGGGTGGGCTATGGCTACACCTTC. Its translation: CASSQGVGYGYTF.

The chain uses TRBV30 and TRBJ2-2; 10 bases fit TRBD2. J gave up 5 bases and V 2 bases, and 5 bases lay outside the gene matches. CDR3 length: 15 residues. From germline, CDR1 is GTSNPN and CDR2 SVGIG (reference sequence). CDR3 nucleotide sequence: TGTGCCTGGAGTATAGCGGGAGGCCGAACCGGGGAGCTGTTTTTT. Its translation: CAWSIAGGRTGELFF.

The chain carries TRBV11-2 and TRBJ1-2; 8 bases match TRBD1. CDR3 length equals 12 residues. CDR1 and CDR2 (germline): SGHAT, FQNNGV. J gave up 8 bases and V 3 bases, and 2 bases lay outside the gene matches. CDR3 sequence: CASSLTGDGYTF. As DNA, the CDR3 is TGTGCCAGCAGCTTGACAGGGGACGGCTACACCTTC.

This chain joins TRBV28 and TRBJ1-5, with D possibly TRBD1 on 6 matching bases. Germline CDR1 MDHEN, CDR2 SYDVKM. The CDR3 contains 16 residues. Trimming pared 2 bases from V and 0 bases from J, leaving 11 bases between. DNA of the CDR3: TGTGCCAGCAGTTTACCGACAGGTCTTAGCAATCAGCCCCAGCATTTT. This codes for CASSLPTGLSNQPQHF.

The chain has TRBV19 and TRBJ1-4, with D possibly matching TRBD1 (5 bases). The CDR3 has 13 amino acids. Per germline, CDR1 LNHDA and CDR2 SQIVND (reference sequence). V was cut by 5 bases and J by 3 bases, with 7 bases left in between. As DNA, the CDR3 is TGTGCCAGTAGTGACAGCTCTAATGAAAAACTGTTTTTT. Its translation is CASSDSSNEKLFF.

DNA for the CDR3: TGTGCCAGCAGCTTCTATGGGACGGACGAGCAGTACTTC. It encodes CASSFYGTDEQYF. The J gene is TRBJ2-7, the V gene TRBV12-3 or TRBV12-4; D assignment may be TRBD1 or TRBD2 (5 bases each). The V and J ends lost 6 bases and 5 bases respectively, with 14 bases between them. The CDR3 consists of 13 residues.

This chain joins TRBV5-1 and TRBJ2-5, with a weak D call TRBD1 (7 bases). In germline, CDR1 is SGHRS, CDR2 YFSETQ. V lost 9 bases and J 3 bases, leaving 24 bases between the germline ends. This CDR3 contains 16 residues. CDR3: CATATGTASGEETQYF. The CDR3 nucleotides are TGCGCCACCGCGACAGGGACCGCTTCGGGAGAAGAGACCCAGTACTTC.

J is TRBJ2-2 and V is TRBV9; D not certain. V was shortened by 4 bases and J by 4 bases, with 8 bases between the two germline ends. CDR3 length: 13 amino acids. From germline, CDR1 is SGDLS and CDR2 YYNGEE. CDR3 sequence (DNA): TGTGCCAGCAGCAAGACCGTCACCGGGGAGCTGTTTTTT. It translates to CASSKTVTGELFF. The variable domain in full, completed from reference TRBV9 and TRBJ2-2, reads DSGVTQTPKHLITATGQRVTLRCSPRSGDLSVYWYQQSLDQGLQFLIQYYNGEERAKGNILERFSAQQFPDLHSELNLSSLELGDSALYFCASSKTVTGELFFGEGSRLTVL.

This sequence joins TRBV6-5 and TRBJ2-7, with TRBD1 matching over 9 bases. This CDR3 comprises 15 residues. The J segment lost 5 bases and the V segment lost 6 bases, leaving 11 bases of the junction unmatched. Germline values: CDR1 MNHEY, CDR2 SVGAGI. CDR3 in DNA: TGTGCCAGCAGGAGGAGCGGGACAGGGTGGAACGAGCAGTACTTC. It yields the protein CASRRSGTGWNEQYF.

V gene TRBV28 combines with J gene TRBJ2-7; 8 positions match TRBD1. V dropped 7 bases and J dropped 7; count of bases not matched to a gene: 6. The CDR3 spans 12 residues. Germline-derived CDR1 and CDR2 are MDHEN and SYDVKM. The CDR3 sequence is CASNQGAREQYF. The CDR3 DNA is TGTGCCAGCAATCAGGGGGCGAGGGAGCAGTACTTC.

The chain employs TRBV7-9 and TRBJ2-7, with TRBD1 matching over 10 bases. The CDR3 is 15 amino acids. J lost 4 bases, V lost 5 bases, and 8 bases had no gene match. Germline values: CDR1 SEHNR, CDR2 FQNEAQ (reference sequence). The CDR3 loop reads CASSPRTGGIYEQYF. The CDR3 bases are TGTGCCAGCAGCCCCCGGACAGGGGGAATTTACGAGCAGTACTTC.

V usage is TRBV5-1 and J usage is TRBJ2-2; D is possibly TRBD1 (5 bases). The CDR3 extends over 15 amino acids. The V and J ends lost 6 bases and 2 bases respectively, with 14 bases between them. Germline CDR1 and CDR2: SGHRS and YFSETQ. CDR3 nucleotide sequence: TGCGCCAGCAAACGGACAACGTACAACACCGGGGAGCTGTTTTTT. Translation: CASKRTTYNTGELFF.

This rearrangement joins TRBV2 to TRBJ1-5; D is undetermined. Germline-derived CDR1 and CDR2 are SNHLY and FYNNEI. The CDR3 covers 17 residues. Trimming removed 6 bases from V and 0 bases from J, with 18 bases in between. In DNA form, the CDR3 reads TGTGCCAGCAGGGACCGGAGGGAGTCTTATAGCAATCAGCCCCAGCATTTT. Its translation is CASRDRRESYSNQPQHF.

The chain links TRBV4-1 to TRBJ2-5, with no clear D. Germline V CDR1 and CDR2: MGHRA, YSYEKL. Deletions cut 1 base from V and 3 bases from J, with 3 bases between. CDR3 size: 12 residues. CDR3: CASSQVEETQYF. The CDR3 nucleotides read TGCGCCAGCAGCCAAGTAGAAGAGACCCAGTACTTC.

This clone showed up just once. CDR3 region: CASTLLAGPTGELFF. Here the CDR3 DNA reads TGCGCCAGCACCCTACTAGCGGGACCCACCGGGGAGCTGTTTTTT. The chain employs TRBV5-1 and TRBJ2-2; 10 bases match TRBD2. This CDR3 is built from 15 residues. Germline values: CDR1 SGHRS, CDR2 YFSETQ. V lost 6 bases to trimming and J lost 4 bases; unmatched junction nucleotides: 6.

This chain links TRBV21-1 with TRBJ2-5; the table's D call, TRBD2, has no DNA check behind it. TRBV21-1 is marked as a pseudogene. The CDR3 is 15 amino acids. Here the CDR3 DNA reads TGTGCCAGCAGCATCCGGCACGGGTTCCAAGAGACCCAGTACTTC. Its translation is CASSIRHGFQETQYF.

V and J are TRBV27 and TRBJ1-2, with a possible D match to TRBD1 (5 bases). This CDR3 comprises 13 residues. V lost 4 bases, J lost 2 bases, and 8 bases lay in between. Looked up from germline, CDR1 is MNHEY and CDR2 is SMNVEV (reference sequence). The CDR3: CASSWGRNYGYTF. DNA of the CDR3: TGTGCCAGCAGTTGGGGGAGAAACTATGGCTACACCTTC.

This clone was seen just once. This sequence joins TRBV28 and TRBJ2-3; the D is unclear. This CDR3 spans 16 amino acids. V gave up 8 bases and J gave up 4 bases, with 22 bases separating them. CDR1 MDHEN and CDR2 SYDVKM come from the germline V gene. The chain's CDR3 is CASHFEWNMMADTQYF. In DNA form, the CDR3 reads TGTGCCAGCCACTTTGAGTGGAATATGATGGCAGATACGCAGTATTTT. Complete variable domain (other parts from reference TRBV28 and TRBJ2-3): DVKVTQSSRYLVKRTGEKVFLECVQDMDHENMFWYRQDPGLGLRLIYFSYDVKMKEKGDIPEGYSVSREKKERFSLILESASTNQTSMYLCASHFEWNMMADTQYFGPGTRLTVL.

The rearrangement links TRBV3-1 (or the pseudogene TRBV3-2) to TRBJ1-4; D is unresolved. Germline lookup yields CDR1 LGHDT and CDR2 YNNKEL (reference sequence). CDR3 length equals 15 residues. Trimming took off 2 bases at V and 8 bases at J, with 15 bases between the two ends. The CDR3 loop is CASSQRGSGNEKLFF. The CDR3 nucleotides are TGTGCCAGCAGCCAACGTGGAAGCGGGAACGAAAAACTGTTTTTT.

The chain employs TRBV5-1 and TRBJ1-2; a possible D gene is TRBD1 (6 bases). Per germline, CDR1 SGHRS and CDR2 YFSETQ. The CDR3 loop spans 14 amino acids. Trimming cost V 0 bases and J 4 bases, with 10 bases left between them. CDR3 in amino acids: CASSLAGVFYGYTF. The CDR3 nucleotides are TGCGCCAGCAGCTTGGCAGGGGTATTCTATGGCTACACCTTC.

The chain couples TRBV6-5 to TRBJ1-2, with D perhaps matching TRBD1 (5 bases). CDR1 is MNHEY, CDR2 SVGAGI, per germline. V was cut by 3 bases and J by 6 bases, with 11 bases left in between. This CDR3 region has 13 residues. The CDR3 nucleotides are TGTGCCAGCAGTTATGGGGCCCTGGATGGCTACACCTTC. Its protein product is CASSYGALDGYTF.

This clone was seen a handful of times. The V call is TRBV19, the J call TRBJ1-4; D gene ambiguous. Trimming removed 5 bases from V and 0 bases from J, with 16 bases in between. Per germline, CDR1 LNHDA and CDR2 SQIVND (reference sequence). The CDR3 has 17 residues. The CDR3 sequence is CASSRPRGASTNEKLFF. The DNA of the CDR3 is TGTGCCAGTAGTCGCCCTCGCGGAGCTTCAACTAATGAAAAACTGTTTTTT.

This chain uses TRBV7-2 with TRBJ2-1; D possibly corresponds to TRBD1 (5 bases). CDR1 and CDR2 (germline): SGHTA, FQGNSA. V gave up 6 bases and J gave up 1 base, with 10 bases separating them. CDR3 size: 14 residues. DNA of the CDR3: TGTGCCAGCAGAGGGGCAGGGTCCTACAATGAGCAGTTCTTC. Translated: CASRGAGSYNEQFF.

The V gene is TRBV11-3, the J gene TRBJ2-3; D possibly matches TRBD1 or TRBD2 (6 bases each). Germline CDR1 is SGHNT and CDR2 is YENEEA. The CDR3 runs 15 residues. The V end lost 4 bases, the J end lost 2 bases, and 13 bases lay between the germline ends. As DNA, the CDR3 is TGTGCCAGCAGCTCCAGGGGACTCTCCACAGATACGCAGTATTTT. Its protein product is CASSSRGLSTDTQYF.

The chain couples TRBV4-1 to TRBJ1-1; no firm D call. Trimming pared 0 bases from V and 1 base from J, leaving 9 bases between. The germline CDR1 and CDR2 sequences are MGHRA and YSYEKL. There are 15 residues in the CDR3. CDR3 region: CASSQEQYANTEAFF. The CDR3 region has the DNA TGCGCCAGCAGCCAAGAGCAATACGCGAACACTGAAGCTTTCTTT.

This rearrangement joins TRBV4-2 to TRBJ1-4; D call uncertain. CDR3 length: 13 amino acids. V lost 10 bases, J lost 8 bases, and 17 bases lay in between. Germline V gene data show CDR1 as LGHNA and CDR2 as YNFKEQ. The CDR3 DNA reads TGTGCCAAGAAACGAGGTCTGAAGGAAAAACTGTTTTTT. Protein: CAKKRGLKEKLFF.